This T cell receptor (beta chain) was found in a study of T cells after posttransplantation cyclophosphamide. The study, taken as a whole, reports: Tissue-infiltrating T cells from skin or gut overlapped little with blood T cells. After PTCy, TRB diversity resembled that of CNI/methotrexate controls. Donor CD8+ memory clones often dominated recipient blood repertoires at later times.

Using immunoSEQ multiplex PCR, the repertoire was profiled, and TCRdb retains in-frame clones only, with some absent. Singletons are absent from the sample, which has more than 25,000 clones. Peripheral blood was collected from the related graft donor on the marrow donation day. This clone has a count of ten or more. Its specificity is not known. The sequence was collected from a man aged 50 to 59 in good health, CMV-negative, and a related stem cell transplant donor. Sequencing used PBMCs.

CDR3 DNA sequence: TGTGCCAGCAGCACCCAGGGAACCGGGGAGCTGTTTTTT. Translated, it gives CASSTQGTGELFF. The rearrangement links TRBV9 to TRBJ2-2; D is possibly TRBD1 (5 bases). There are 13 residues in the CDR3. Germline V gene lookup returns CDR1 SGDLS and CDR2 YYNGEE. V dropped 4 bases and J dropped 5 bases, with 9 bases sitting between them.